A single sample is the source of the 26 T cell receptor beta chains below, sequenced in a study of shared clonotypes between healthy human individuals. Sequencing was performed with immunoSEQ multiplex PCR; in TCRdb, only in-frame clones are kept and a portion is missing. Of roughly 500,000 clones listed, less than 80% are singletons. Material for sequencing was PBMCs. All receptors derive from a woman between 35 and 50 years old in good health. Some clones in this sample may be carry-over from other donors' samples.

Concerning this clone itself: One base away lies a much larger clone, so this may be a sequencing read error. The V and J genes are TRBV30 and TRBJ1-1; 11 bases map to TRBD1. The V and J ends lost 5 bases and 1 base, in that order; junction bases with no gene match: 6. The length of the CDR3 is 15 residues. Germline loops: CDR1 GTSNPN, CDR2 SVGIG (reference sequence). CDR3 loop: CAWGAGQGANTEAFF. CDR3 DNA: TGTGCCTGGGGCGCAGGACAGGGGGCGAACACTGAAGCTTTCTTT.

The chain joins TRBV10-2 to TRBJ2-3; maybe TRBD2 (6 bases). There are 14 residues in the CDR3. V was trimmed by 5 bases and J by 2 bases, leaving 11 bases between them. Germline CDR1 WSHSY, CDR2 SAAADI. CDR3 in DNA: TGCGCCAGCAGTATCGGGCGGGACACAGATACGCAGTATTTT. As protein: CASSIGRDTDTQYF.

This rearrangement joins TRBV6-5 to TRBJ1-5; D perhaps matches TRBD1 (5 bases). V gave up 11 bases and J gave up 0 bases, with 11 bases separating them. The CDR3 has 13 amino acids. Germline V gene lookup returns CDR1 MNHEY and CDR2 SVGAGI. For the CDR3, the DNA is TGTGCCCGCCCGGGGGATAGCAATCAGCCCCAGCATTTT. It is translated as CARPGDSNQPQHF.

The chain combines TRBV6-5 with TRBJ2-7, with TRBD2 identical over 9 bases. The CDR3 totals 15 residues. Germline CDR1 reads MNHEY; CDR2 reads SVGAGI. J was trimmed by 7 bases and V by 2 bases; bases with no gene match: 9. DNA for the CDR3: TGTGCCAGCAGTTACCTAGCGGGGTCAAGTGGAGAGCAGTACTTC. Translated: CASSYLAGSSGEQYF.

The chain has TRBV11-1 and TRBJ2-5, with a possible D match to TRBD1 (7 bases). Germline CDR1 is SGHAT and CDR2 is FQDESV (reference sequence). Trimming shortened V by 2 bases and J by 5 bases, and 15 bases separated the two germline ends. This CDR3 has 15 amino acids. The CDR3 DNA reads TGTGCCAGCAGCTTAACCTCGACAGGGAGGGAGACCCAGTACTTC. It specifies CASSLTSTGRETQYF.

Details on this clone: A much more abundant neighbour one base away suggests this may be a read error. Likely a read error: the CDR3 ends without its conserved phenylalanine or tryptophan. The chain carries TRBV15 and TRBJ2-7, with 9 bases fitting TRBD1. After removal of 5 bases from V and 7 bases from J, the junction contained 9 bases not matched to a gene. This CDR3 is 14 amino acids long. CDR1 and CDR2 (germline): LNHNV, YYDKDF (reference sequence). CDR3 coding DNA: TGTGCCACCAGCGAGGACAGGGGATTGGGAGAGCAGTACCTC. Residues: CATSEDRGLGEQYL.

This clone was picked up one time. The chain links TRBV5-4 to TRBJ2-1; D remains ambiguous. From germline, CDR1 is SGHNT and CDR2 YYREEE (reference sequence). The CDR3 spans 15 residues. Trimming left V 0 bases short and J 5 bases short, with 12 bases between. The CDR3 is CASSLGSTSDNEQFF. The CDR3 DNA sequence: TGTGCCAGCAGCTTGGGCTCTACGTCGGACAATGAGCAGTTCTTC.

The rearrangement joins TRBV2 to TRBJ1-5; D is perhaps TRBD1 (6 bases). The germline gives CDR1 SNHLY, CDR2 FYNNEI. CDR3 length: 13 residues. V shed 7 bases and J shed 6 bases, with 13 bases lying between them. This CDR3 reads CASNQGMIQPQHF. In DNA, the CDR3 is TGTGCCAGCAATCAGGGGATGATTCAGCCCCAGCATTTT.

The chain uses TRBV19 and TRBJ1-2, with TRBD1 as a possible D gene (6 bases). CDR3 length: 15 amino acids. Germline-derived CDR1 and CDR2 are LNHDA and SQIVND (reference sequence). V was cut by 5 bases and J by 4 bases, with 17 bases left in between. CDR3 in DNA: TGTGCCAGTAGTGGAGCCCCGGACAGTCCCTATGGCTACACCTTC. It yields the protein CASSGAPDSPYGYTF.

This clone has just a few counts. CDR3 nucleotide sequence: TGTGCCAGCTCACAACGTAATCCGGGACAACCGGGGGGCCCTGAAGCTTTCTTT. Its translation: CASSQRNPGQPGGPEAFF. The genes are TRBV18 and TRBJ1-1; TRBD1 is a possible D gene (6 bases). V lost 4 bases, J lost 6 bases, and 27 bases lay in between. The CDR3 sequence is 18 residues long. CDR1 and CDR2 (germline): KGHSH, LQKENI.

The CDR3: CASSLGYNEQFF. The CDR3 DNA is TGTGCCAGCAGTCTGGGCTACAATGAGCAGTTCTTC. V gene TRBV11-1 combines with J gene TRBJ2-1; D gene unclear. Germline lookup yields CDR1 SGHAT and CDR2 FQDESV (reference sequence). The germline V and J ends were trimmed by 6 bases and 3 bases, with 6 bases remaining between them. This CDR3 is 12 amino acids long.

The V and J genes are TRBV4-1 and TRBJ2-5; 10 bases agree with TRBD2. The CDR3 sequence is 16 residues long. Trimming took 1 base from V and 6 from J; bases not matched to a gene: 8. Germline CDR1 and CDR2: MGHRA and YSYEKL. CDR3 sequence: CASSQVASGSRKTQYF. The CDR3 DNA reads TGCGCCAGCAGCCAAGTTGCTAGCGGGAGTAGAAAGACCCAGTACTTC.

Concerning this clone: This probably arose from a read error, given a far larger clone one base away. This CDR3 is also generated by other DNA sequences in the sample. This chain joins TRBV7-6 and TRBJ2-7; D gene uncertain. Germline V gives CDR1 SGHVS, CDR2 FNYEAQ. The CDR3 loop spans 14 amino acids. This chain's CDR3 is CASSLSRWAHEQYF. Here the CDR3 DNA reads TGTGCCAGCAGCTTAAGCCGGTGGGCCCACGAGCAGTACTTT.

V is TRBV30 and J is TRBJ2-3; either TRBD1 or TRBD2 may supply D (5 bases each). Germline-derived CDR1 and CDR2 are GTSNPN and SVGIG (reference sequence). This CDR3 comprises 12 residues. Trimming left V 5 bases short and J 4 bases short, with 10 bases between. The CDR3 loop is CAWGPGPDTQYF. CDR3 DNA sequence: TGTGCCTGGGGCCCGGGACCAGATACGCAGTATTTT.

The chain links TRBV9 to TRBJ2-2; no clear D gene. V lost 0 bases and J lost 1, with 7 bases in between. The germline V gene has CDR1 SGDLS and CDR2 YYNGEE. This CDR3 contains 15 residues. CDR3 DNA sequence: TGTGCCAGCAGCGTAGGGGCAGGGAACACCGGGGAGCTGTTTTTT. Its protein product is CASSVGAGNTGELFF.

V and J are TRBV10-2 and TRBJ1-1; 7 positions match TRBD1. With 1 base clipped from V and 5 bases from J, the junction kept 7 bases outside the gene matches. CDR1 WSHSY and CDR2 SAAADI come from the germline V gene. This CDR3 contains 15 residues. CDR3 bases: TGCGCCAGCAGTGAGTTATACAGGGGACGGACTGAAGCTTTCTTT. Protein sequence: CASSELYRGRTEAFF.

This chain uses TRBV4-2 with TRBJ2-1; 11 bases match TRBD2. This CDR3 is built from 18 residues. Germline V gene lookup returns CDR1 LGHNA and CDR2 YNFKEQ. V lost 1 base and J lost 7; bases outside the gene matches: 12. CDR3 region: CASSQGRTSGSLVNEQFF. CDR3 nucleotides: TGTGCCAGCAGCCAAGGCAGGACTAGCGGGTCTCTTGTGAATGAGCAGTTCTTC.

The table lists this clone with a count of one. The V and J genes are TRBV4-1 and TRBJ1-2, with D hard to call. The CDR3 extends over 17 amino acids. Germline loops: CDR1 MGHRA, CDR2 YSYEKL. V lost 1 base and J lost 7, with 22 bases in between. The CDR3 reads CASSQGYGVIGSRGYTF. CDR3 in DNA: TGCGCCAGCAGCCAAGGTTATGGGGTAATTGGGTCTCGTGGCTACACCTTC.

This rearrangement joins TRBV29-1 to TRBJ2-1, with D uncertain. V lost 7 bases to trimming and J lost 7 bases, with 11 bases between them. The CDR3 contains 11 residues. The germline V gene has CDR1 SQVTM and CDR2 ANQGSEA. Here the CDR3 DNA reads TGCAGCGCCCACAACAGTAATGAGCAGTTCTTC. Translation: CSAHNSNEQFF.

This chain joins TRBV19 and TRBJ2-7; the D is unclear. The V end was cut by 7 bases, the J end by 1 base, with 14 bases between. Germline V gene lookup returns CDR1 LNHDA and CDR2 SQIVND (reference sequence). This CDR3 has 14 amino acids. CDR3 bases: TGTGCCAGTACCAATACTTGGGGATCCTACGAGCAGTACTTC. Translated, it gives CASTNTWGSYEQYF.

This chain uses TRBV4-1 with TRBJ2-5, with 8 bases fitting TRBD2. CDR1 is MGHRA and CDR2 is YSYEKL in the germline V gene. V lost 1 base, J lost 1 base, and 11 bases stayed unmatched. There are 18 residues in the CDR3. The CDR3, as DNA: TGCGCCAGCAGCCAAGTTGGTGGAGCTAGCGGGTTCCAAGAGACCCAGTACTTC. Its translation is CASSQVGGASGFQETQYF.

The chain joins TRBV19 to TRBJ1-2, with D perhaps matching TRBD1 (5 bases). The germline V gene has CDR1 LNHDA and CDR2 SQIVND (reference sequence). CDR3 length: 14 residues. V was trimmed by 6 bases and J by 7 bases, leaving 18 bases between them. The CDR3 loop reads CASSSPGLSLGYTF. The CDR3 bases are TGTGCCAGTAGCTCCCCGGGACTGTCGCTTGGCTACACCTTC. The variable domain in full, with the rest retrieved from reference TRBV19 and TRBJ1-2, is DGGITQSPKYLFRKEGQNVTLSCEQNLNHDAMYWYRQDPGQGLRLIYYSQIVNDFQKGDIAEGYSVSREKKESFPLTVTSAQKNPTAFYLCASSSPGLSLGYTFGSGTRLTVV.

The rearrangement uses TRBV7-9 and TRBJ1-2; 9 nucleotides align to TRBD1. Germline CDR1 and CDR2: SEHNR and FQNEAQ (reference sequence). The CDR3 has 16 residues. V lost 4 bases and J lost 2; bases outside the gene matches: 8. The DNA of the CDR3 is TGTGCCAGCAGCTGGGGAGGAGACAGGGGGAACTATGGCTACACCTTC. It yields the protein CASSWGGDRGNYGYTF.

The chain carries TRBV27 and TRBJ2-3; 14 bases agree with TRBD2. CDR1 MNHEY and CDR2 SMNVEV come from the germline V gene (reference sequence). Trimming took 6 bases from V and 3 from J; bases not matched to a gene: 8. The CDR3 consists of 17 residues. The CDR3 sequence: CASSATSGRVRTDTQYF. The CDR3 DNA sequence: TGTGCCAGCAGCGCGACTAGCGGGAGGGTGAGGACAGATACGCAGTATTTT.

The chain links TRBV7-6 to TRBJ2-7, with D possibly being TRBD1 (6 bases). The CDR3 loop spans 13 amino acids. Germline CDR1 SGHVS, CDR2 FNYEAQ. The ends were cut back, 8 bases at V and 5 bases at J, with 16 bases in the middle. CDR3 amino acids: CASASFGGHEQYF. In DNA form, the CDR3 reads TGTGCCAGCGCTAGTTTTGGGGGCCACGAGCAGTACTTC.

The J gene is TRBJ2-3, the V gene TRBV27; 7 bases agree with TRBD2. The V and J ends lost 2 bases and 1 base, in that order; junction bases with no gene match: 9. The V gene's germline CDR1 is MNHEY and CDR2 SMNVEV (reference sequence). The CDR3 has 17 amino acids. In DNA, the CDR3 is TGTGCCAGCAGTTTACTCCCCCAGCGGGACCGCACAGATACGCAGTATTTT. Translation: CASSLLPQRDRTDTQYF.